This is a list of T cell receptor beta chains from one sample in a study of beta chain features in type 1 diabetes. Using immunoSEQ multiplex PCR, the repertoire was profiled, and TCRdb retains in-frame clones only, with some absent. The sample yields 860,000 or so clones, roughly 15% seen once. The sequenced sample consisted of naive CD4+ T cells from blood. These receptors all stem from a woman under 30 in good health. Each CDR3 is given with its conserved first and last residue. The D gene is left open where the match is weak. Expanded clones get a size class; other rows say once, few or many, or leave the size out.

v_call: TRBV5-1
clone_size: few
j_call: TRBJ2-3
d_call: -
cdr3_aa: CASSLSTALSTDTQYF
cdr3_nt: TGCGCCAGCAGCTTGTCGACAGCTCTCAGCACAGATACGCAGTATTTT

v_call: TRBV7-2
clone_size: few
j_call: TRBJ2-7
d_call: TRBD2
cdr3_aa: CASSFSGRGEQYF
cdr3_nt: TGTGCCAGCAGCTTTAGCGGGAGGGGGGAGCAGTACTTC

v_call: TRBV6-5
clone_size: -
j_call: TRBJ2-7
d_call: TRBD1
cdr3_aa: CASSWGQGTYEQYF
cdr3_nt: TGTGCCAGCAGTTGGGGACAGGGAACCTACGAGCAGTACTTC

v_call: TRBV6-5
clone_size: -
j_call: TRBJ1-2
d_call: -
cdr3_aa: CASSYRGGSGNYGYTF
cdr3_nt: TGTGCCAGCAGTTACCGGGGGGGAAGTGGTAACTATGGCTACACCTTC

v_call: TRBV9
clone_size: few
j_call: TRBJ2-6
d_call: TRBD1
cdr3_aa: CASSVTGPVYSGANVLTF
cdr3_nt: TGTGCCAGCAGCGTGACAGGGCCAGTTTACTCTGGGGCCAACGTCCTGACTTTC

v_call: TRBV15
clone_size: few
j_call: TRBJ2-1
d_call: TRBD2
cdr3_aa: CATSRDSGAYNEQFF
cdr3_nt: TGTGCCACCAGCAGAGATAGCGGGGCCTACAATGAGCAGTTCTTC

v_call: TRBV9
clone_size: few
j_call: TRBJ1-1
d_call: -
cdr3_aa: CASSGGWNTEAFF
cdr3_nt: TGTGCCAGCAGTGGAGGATGGAACACTGAAGCTTTCTTT

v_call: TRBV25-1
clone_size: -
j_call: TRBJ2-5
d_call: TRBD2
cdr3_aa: CASSEPGGSSETQYF
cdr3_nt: TGTGCCAGCAGTGAACCGGGAGGGTCATCAGAGACCCAGTACTTC

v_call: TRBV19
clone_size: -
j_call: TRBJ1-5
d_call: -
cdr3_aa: CASTSPTMSNQPQHF
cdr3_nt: TGTGCCAGTACTTCCCCTACTATGAGCAATCAGCCCCAGCATTTT

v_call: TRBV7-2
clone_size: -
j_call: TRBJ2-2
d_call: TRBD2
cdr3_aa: CASSLKRENTGELFF
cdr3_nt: TGTGCCAGCAGCTTAAAGCGGGAGAACACCGGGGAGCTGTTTTTT

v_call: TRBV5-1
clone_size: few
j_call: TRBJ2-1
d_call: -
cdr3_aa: CASILDLGVGPNEQFF
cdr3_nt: TGCGCCAGCATCCTTGACCTCGGGGTGGGCCCCAATGAGCAGTTCTTC

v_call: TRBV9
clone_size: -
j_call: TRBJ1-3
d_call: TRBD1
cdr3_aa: CASSATGTGNTIYF
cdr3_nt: TGTGCCAGCAGCGCGACAGGGACCGGAAACACCATATATTTT

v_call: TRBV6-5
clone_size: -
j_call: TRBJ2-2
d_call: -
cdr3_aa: CASCPTRDGELFF
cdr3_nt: TGTGCCAGCTGCCCCACCAGGGACGGGGAGCTGTTTTTT

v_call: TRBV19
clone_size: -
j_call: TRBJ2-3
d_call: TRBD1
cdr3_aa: CASSTGQGFLQYF
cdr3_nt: TGTGCCAGTAGTACTGGACAGGGATTTCTACAGTATTTT

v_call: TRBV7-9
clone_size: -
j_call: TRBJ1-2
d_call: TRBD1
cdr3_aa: CASSQMTGGSPGYTF
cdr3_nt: TGCGCCAGCAGCCAGATGACAGGGGGCTCACCTGGCTACACCTTC

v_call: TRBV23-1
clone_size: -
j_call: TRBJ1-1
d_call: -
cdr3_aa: CASSQSPKNTEAFF
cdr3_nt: TGCGCCAGCAGTCAATCGCCCAAGAACACTGAAGCTTTCTTT

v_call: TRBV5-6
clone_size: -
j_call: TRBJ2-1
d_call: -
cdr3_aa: CASSLGLAYEQFF
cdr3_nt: TGTGCCAGCAGCTTGGGGCTAGCTTACGAGCAGTTCTTC

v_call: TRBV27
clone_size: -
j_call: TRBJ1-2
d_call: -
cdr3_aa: CASSLSGGRRGGYTF
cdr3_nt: TGTGCCAGCAGTTTATCCGGGGGGCGCCGGGGTGGCTACACCTTC

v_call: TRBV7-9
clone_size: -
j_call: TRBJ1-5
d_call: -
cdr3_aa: CASSFDRYQPQHF
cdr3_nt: TGTGCCAGCAGCTTCGACCGCTATCAGCCCCAGCATTTT

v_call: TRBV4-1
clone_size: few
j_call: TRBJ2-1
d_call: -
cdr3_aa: CASSHDPGGYNEQFF
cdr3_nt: TGCGCCAGCAGCCATGATCCCGGGGGCTACAATGAGCAGTTCTTC

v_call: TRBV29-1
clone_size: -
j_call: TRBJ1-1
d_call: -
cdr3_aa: CSVGVLGEDTEAFF
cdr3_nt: TGCAGCGTTGGGGTCCTGGGGGAAGACACTGAAGCTTTCTTT

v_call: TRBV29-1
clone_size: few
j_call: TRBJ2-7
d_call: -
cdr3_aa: CSVDQPVSKPSYEQYF
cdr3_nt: TGCAGCGTTGATCAACCAGTCTCCAAGCCCTCCTACGAGCAGTACTTC

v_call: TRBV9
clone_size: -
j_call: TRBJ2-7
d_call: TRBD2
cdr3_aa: CASAPSSGSWYEQYF
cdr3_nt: TGTGCCAGCGCCCCGAGTAGCGGGAGTTGGTACGAGCAGTACTTC

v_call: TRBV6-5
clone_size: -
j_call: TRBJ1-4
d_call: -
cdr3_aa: CASSRFRGAGEKLFF
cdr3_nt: TGTGCCAGCAGCAGGTTTCGTGGGGCTGGTGAAAAACTGTTTTTT

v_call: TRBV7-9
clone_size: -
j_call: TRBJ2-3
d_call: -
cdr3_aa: CASTPLGLRPTDTQYF
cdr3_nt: TGTGCCAGCACTCCCCTGGGCCTAAGGCCCACAGATACGCAGTATTTT

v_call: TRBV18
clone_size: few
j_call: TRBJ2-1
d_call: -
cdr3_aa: CASSPQPSVYNEQFF
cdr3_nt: TGTGCCAGCTCACCACAGCCCAGCGTCTACAATGAGCAGTTCTTC

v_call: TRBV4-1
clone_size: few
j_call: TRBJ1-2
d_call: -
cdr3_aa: CASSQVGGRPGYTF
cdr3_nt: TGCGCCAGCAGCCAAGTGGGGGGACGACCAGGCTACACCTTC

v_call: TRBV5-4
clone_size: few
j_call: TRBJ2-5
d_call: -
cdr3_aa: CASSLAGGGGETQYF
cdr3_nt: TGTGCCAGCAGCTTGGCGGGGGGCGGAGGAGAGACCCAGTACTTC

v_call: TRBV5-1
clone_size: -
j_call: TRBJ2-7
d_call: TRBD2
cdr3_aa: CASSLGASGSEQYF
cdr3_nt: TGCGCCAGCAGCTTGGGGGCTAGCGGGAGTGAGCAGTACTTC

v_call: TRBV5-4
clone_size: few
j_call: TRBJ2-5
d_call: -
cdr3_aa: CASGREPQETQYF
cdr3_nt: TGTGCCAGCGGCAGGGAACCTCAAGAGACCCAGTACTTC

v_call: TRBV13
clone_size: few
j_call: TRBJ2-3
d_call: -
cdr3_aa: CASSLMALWADTDTQYF
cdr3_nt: TGTGCCAGCAGCTTAATGGCACTTTGGGCAGACACAGATACGCAGTATTTT

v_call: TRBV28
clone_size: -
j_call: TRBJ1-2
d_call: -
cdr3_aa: CASSSPTSEGYTF
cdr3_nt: TGTGCCAGCAGTTCTCCTACAAGCGAAGGCTACACCTTC

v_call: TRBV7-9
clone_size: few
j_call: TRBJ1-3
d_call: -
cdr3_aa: CASSLAATGGNTIYF
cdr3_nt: TGTGCCAGCAGCTTAGCGGCTACAGGGGGAAACACCATATATTTT

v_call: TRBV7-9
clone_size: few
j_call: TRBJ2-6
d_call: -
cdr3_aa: CASSLGMQYSGANVLTF
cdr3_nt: TGTGCCAGCAGCTTAGGAATGCAGTACTCTGGGGCCAACGTCCTGACTTTC

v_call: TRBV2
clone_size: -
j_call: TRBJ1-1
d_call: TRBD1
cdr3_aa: CASSRDRMSNTEAFF
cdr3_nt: TGTGCCAGCAGTCGGGACAGAATGTCGAACACTGAAGCTTTCTTT

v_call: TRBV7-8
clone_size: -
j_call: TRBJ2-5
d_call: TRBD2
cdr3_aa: CASSPKLAVQETQYF
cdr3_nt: TGTGCCAGCAGCCCCAAACTAGCGGTCCAAGAGACCCAGTACTTC

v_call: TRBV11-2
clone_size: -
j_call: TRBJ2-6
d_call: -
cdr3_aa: CASSLGVSGANVLTF
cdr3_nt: TGTGCCAGCAGCTTAGGTGTCTCTGGGGCCAACGTCCTGACTTTC

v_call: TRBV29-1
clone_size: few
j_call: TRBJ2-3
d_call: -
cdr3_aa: CSVPRGSTDTQYF
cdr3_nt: TGCAGCGTTCCCAGGGGCAGCACAGATACGCAGTATTTT

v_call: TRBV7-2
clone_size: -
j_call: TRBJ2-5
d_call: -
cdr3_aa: CASRAGGAVRETQYF
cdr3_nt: TGTGCCAGCAGGGCTGGGGGTGCGGTACGGGAGACCCAGTACTTC

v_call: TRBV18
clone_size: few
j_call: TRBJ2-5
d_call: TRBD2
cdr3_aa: CASSLRTSGLQETQYF
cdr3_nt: TGTGCCAGCTCATTACGGACTAGCGGATTACAAGAGACCCAGTACTTC

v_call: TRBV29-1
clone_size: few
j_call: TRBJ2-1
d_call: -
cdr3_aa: CSVEDHRGANEQFF
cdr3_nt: TGCAGCGTTGAAGATCATCGGGGGGCGAATGAGCAGTTCTTC

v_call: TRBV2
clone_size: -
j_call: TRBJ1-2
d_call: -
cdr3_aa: CASRQETGSLYYTF
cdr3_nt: TGTGCCAGCAGGCAAGAGACAGGATCTCTCTACTACACCTTC

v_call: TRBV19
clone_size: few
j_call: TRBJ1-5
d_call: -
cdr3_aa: CASSFSNQPQHF
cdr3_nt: TGTGCCAGTAGCTTCAGCAATCAGCCCCAGCATTTT

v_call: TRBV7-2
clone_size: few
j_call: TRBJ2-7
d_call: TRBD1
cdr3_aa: CASSASRDRVYEQYF
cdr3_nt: TGTGCCAGCAGCGCCTCCCGGGACAGGGTCTACGAGCAGTACTTC

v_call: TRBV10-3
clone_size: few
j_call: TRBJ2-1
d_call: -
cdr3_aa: CAISWGATEQFF
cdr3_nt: TGTGCCATCAGTTGGGGGGCGACTGAGCAGTTCTTC

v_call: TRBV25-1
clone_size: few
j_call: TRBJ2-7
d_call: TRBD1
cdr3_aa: CASSESGAGGHEQYF
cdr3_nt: TGTGCCAGCAGTGAGAGTGGGGCAGGGGGTCACGAGCAGTACTTC

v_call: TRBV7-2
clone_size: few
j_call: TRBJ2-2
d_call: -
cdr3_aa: CASSLGGVTRSSGGELFF
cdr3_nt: TGTGCCAGCAGCTTAGGGGGCGTCACTAGAAGTAGTGGCGGGGAGCTGTTTTTT

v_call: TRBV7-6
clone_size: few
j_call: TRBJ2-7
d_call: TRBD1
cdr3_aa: CASRPGGKDEQYF
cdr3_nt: TGTGCCAGCAGACCAGGGGGCAAGGACGAGCAGTACTTC

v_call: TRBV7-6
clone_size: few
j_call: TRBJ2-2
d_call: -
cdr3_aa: CASSRPSGTGELFF
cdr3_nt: TGTGCCAGCAGCCGACCGTCCGGAACCGGGGAGCTGTTTTTT

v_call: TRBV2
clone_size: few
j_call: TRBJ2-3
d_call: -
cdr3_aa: CASRHSTDTQYF
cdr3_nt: TGTGCCAGCAGACACAGCACAGATACGCAGTATTTT

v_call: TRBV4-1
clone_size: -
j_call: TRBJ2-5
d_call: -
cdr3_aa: CASSQGHQETQYF
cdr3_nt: TGCGCCAGCAGCCAGGGACATCAAGAGACCCAGTACTTC

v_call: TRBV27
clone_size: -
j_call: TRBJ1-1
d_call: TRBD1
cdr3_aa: CASSRTGWNTEAFF
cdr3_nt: TGTGCCAGCAGTAGGACAGGGTGGAACACTGAAGCTTTCTTT